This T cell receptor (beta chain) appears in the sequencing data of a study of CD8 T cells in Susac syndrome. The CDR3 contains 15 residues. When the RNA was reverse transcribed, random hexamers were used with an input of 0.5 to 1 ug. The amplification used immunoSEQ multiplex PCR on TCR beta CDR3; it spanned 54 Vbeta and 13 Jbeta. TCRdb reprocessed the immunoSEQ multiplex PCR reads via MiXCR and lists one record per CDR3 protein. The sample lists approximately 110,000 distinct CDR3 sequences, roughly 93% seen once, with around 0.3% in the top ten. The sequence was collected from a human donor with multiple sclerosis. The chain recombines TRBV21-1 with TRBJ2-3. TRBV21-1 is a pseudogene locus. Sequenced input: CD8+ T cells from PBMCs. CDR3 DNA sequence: TGTGCCAGCAGCAATGATCTAGGTGGCACAGATACGCAGTATTTT. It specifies CASSNDLGGTDTQYF.